This is a list of T cell receptor beta chains from one sample in a study of cytomegalovirus exposure and HLA in healthy donors. TCRdb's copy holds only in-frame clones and misses some; the assay was immunoSEQ multiplex PCR. The repertoire holds more than 130,000 clones, 60% to 85% seen once, with 2.8% in the top ten. Sequenced: PBMCs. The source is a male donor in good health and CMV-seronegative. Each CDR3 is given with its conserved first and last residue. A D gene is named only where the DNA matches it firmly. Expanded clones get a size class; other rows say once, few or many, or leave the size out.

V: TRBV11-2; D: .; size: .; J: TRBJ2-7; CDR3: CASSKGGARTYEQYF; DNA: TGTGCCAGCAGCAAAGGAGGGGCCCGTACCTACGAGCAGTACTTC
V: TRBV6-5; D: .; size: .; J: TRBJ2-7; CDR3: CASSSAGPIYEQYF; DNA: TGTGCCAGCAGTTCCGCAGGGCCCATCTACGAGCAGTACTTC
V: TRBV18; D: TRBD1; size: .; J: TRBJ2-7; CDR3: CASSRGQGAYEQYF; DNA: TGTGCCAGCTCACGTGGACAGGGGGCCTACGAGCAGTACTTC
V: TRBV5-1; D: TRBD2; size: .; J: TRBJ2-7; CDR3: CASSWGGSSYEQYF; DNA: TGCGCCAGCAGCTGGGGGGGATCATCCTACGAGCAGTACTTC
V: TRBV9; D: .; size: .; J: TRBJ1-2; CDR3: CASSVVGQGHTF; DNA: TGTGCCAGCAGCGTAGTCGGGCAGGGCCACACCTTC
V: TRBV7-3; D: .; size: .; J: TRBJ2-7; CDR3: CASSLNPGGEQYF; DNA: TGTGCCAGCAGCTTAAATCCTGGCGGCGAGCAGTACTTC
V: TRBV5-1; D: .; size: .; J: TRBJ2-3; CDR3: CASSRGSPSTDTQYF; DNA: TGCGCCAGCAGCCGAGGATCTCCCTCCACAGATACGCAGTATTTT
V: TRBV7-9; D: .; size: .; J: TRBJ1-2; CDR3: CASSVGGGIDYGYTF; DNA: TGTGCCAGCAGCGTTGGCGGGGGGATAGACTATGGCTACACCTTC
V: TRBV5-1; D: .; size: .; J: TRBJ1-1; CDR3: CASSLTQGYGTEAFF; DNA: TGCGCCAGCAGCTTGACCCAGGGGTATGGCACTGAAGCTTTCTTT
V: TRBV7-2; D: TRBD1; size: .; J: TRBJ2-2; CDR3: CASSLQQGDTGELFF; DNA: TGTGCCAGCAGCTTACAACAGGGGGACACCGGGGAGCTGTTTTTT
V: TRBV5-4; D: .; size: .; J: TRBJ2-5; CDR3: CASSNRDNQETQYF; DNA: TGTGCCAGCAGCAACCGGGACAACCAAGAGACCCAGTACTTC
V: TRBV6-1; D: .; size: .; J: TRBJ1-1; CDR3: CSSSELPTEAFF; DNA: TGTTCCAGCAGTGAACTCCCCACTGAAGCTTTCTTT
V: TRBV9; D: .; size: .; J: TRBJ1-1; CDR3: CASSVGQLNTEAFF; DNA: TGTGCCAGCAGCGTAGGGCAGTTGAACACTGAAGCTTTCTTT
V: TRBV5-1; D: TRBD1; size: once; J: TRBJ1-1; CDR3: CASSPGQSNTEAFF; DNA: TGCGCCAGCAGCCCGGGACAGAGCAACACTGAAGCTTTCTTT
V: TRBV19; D: .; size: .; J: TRBJ2-7; CDR3: CASSSAGERYEQYF; DNA: TGTGCCAGTAGTTCGGCAGGGGAACGCTACGAGCAGTACTTC
V: TRBV4-3; D: TRBD2; size: .; J: TRBJ2-5; CDR3: CASSQDWLAGGVGTQYF; DNA: TGCGCCAGCAGCCAAGATTGGCTAGCGGGGGGGGTCGGGACCCAGTACTTC